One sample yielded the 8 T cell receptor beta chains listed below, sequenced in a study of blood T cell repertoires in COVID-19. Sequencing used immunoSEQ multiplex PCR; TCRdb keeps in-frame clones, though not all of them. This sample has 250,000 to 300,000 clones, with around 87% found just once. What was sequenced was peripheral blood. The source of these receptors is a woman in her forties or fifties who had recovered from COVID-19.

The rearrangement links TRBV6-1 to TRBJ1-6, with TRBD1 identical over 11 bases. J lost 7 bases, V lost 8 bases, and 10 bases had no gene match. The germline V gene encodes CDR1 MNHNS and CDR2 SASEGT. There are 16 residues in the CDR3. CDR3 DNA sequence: TGTGCCAGCTGTGGGGGGTGGGACAGGGGGAATTCACCCCTCCACTTT. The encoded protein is CASCGGWDRGNSPLHF.

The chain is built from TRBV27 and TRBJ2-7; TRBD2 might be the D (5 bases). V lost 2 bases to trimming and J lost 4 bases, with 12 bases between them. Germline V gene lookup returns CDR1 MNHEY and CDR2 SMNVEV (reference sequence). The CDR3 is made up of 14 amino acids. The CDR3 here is CASSLMREWYEQYF. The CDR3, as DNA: TGTGCCAGCAGTTTAATGAGGGAGTGGTACGAGCAGTACTTC.

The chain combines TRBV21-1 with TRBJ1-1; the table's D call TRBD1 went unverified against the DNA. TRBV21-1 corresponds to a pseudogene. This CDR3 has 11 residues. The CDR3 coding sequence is TGTGCCAGCAGCAATCGACAGGAGGCTTTCTTT. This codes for CASSNRQEAFF.

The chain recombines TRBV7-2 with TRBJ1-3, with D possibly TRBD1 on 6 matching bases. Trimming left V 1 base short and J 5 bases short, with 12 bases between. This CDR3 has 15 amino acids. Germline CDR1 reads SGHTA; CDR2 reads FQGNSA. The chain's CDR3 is CASSLGGQGRNTIYF. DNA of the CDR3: TGTGCCAGCAGCTTAGGCGGGCAGGGGAGAAACACCATATATTTT.

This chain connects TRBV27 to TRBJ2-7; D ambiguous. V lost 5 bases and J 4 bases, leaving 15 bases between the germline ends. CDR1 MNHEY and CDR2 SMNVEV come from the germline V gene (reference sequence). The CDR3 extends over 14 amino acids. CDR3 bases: TGTGCCAGCAGTCGGTACGCTCGGGTTTACGAGCAGTACTTC. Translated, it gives CASSRYARVYEQYF.

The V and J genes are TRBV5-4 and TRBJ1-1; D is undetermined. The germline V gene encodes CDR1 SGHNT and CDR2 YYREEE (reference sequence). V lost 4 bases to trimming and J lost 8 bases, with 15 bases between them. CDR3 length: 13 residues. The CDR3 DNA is TGTGCCAGCAGCCCCGATCAAGAGTCCGAAGCTTTCTTT. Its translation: CASSPDQESEAFF. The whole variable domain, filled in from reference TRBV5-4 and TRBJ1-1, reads ETGVTQSPTHLIKTRGQQVTLRCSSQSGHNTVSWYQQALGQGPQFIFQYYREEENGRGNFPPRFSGLQFPNYSSELNVNALELDDSALYLCASSPDQESEAFFGQGTRLTVV.

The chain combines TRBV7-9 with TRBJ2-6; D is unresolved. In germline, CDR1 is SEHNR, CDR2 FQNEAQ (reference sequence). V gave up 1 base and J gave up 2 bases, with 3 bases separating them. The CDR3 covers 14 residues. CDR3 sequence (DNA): TGTGCCAGCAGCTTAGGAGCTGGGGCCAACGTCCTGACTTTC. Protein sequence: CASSLGAGANVLTF.

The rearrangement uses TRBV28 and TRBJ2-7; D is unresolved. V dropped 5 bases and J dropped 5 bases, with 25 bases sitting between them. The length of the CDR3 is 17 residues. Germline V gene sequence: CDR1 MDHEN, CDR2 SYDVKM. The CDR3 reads CASSPPVEQRSLHEQYF. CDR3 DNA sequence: TGTGCCAGCAGTCCCCCCGTTGAACAAAGGAGCCTCCACGAGCAGTACTTC.